These 22 T cell receptor beta chains were all obtained from the same sample, sequenced in a study of blood T cells in healthy people across ages. A second PCR of about 6 to 11 cycles used a sample-barcoded 5' primer and a J-beta primer mix. TCRdb re-called the 5' RACE reads through MiXCR, storing one row per CDR3 protein. There are fewer than 2 million distinct CDR3 sequences in the sample; about two fifths occur only once, and roughly 23% lies in the top ten. The sample consisted of blood. All receptors derive from a human donor in good health.

J is TRBJ2-5 and V is TRBV3-1, with a weak D call TRBD2 (6 bases). The CDR3 runs to 14 residues. Trimming cost V 2 bases and J 4 bases, with 11 bases left between them. Germline V gene data show CDR1 as LGHDT and CDR2 as YNNKEL (reference sequence). For the CDR3, the DNA is TGTGCCAGCAGCCAAACAGGAGGGCTAGAGACCCAGTACTTC. Translation gives CASSQTGGLETQYF.

This clonotype was seen repeatedly, ten times or more. The rearrangement joins TRBV15 to TRBJ2-5; TRBD1 might be the D (6 bases). V lost 5 bases to trimming and J lost 2 bases, with 15 bases between them. Germline V gives CDR1 LNHNV, CDR2 YYDKDF (reference sequence). The CDR3 sequence is 15 residues long. The CDR3 loop is CATSGRGQSQETQYF. CDR3 DNA: TGTGCCACCAGCGGCCGAGGACAGAGTCAAGAGACCCAGTACTTC.

The CDR3 is CASRDGQGNGYTF. As DNA, the CDR3 is TGCGCCAGCAGAGACGGACAGGGGAATGGCTACACCTTC. The rearrangement links TRBV5-1 to TRBJ1-2, with TRBD1 matching over 9 bases. The CDR3 has 13 residues. V was pared by 5 bases and J by 6 bases, with 5 bases of the junction left unmatched. Germline CDR1 reads SGHRS; CDR2 reads YFSETQ.

The chain has TRBV4-3 and TRBJ1-2, with 7 bases aligning to TRBD1. In germline, CDR1 is LGHNA, CDR2 YSLEER. The V gene end was trimmed by 0 bases and the J gene end by 8 bases; junction bases not matched to a gene: 6. The length of the CDR3 is 14 residues. The CDR3 coding sequence is TGCGCCAGCAGCCAAGACAGGGGGACTCACGGCTACACCTTC. Its protein is CASSQDRGTHGYTF.

This clonotype was found a few times. The chain joins TRBV6-5 to TRBJ2-3; TRBD2 is a possible D gene (7 bases). In germline, CDR1 is MNHEY, CDR2 SVGAGI. The CDR3 loop spans 15 amino acids. Trimming removed 7 bases from V and 3 bases from J, with 17 bases in between. This CDR3 reads CASTRGGGRTDTQYF. CDR3 DNA sequence: TGTGCCAGCACCAGGGGAGGGGGGCGGACAGATACGCAGTATTTT.

This clonotype appeared a few times. The chain uses TRBV10-2 and TRBJ2-5, with TRBD1 matching over 7 bases. Per germline, CDR1 WSHSY and CDR2 SAAADI. J gave up 1 base and V 0 bases, and 5 bases lay outside the gene matches. The CDR3 totals 16 residues. In DNA form, the CDR3 reads TGCGCCAGCAGTGAGTCGAGAAGGGGGCCCCAAGAGACCCAGTACTTC. The encoded protein is CASSESRRGPQETQYF.

This clonotype was counted a few times. The chain employs TRBV7-9 and TRBJ2-5, with a possible D match to TRBD1 (7 bases). Trimming took 7 bases from V and 11 from J, leaving 29 bases between them. The CDR3 length is 16 residues. The germline CDR1 and CDR2 sequences are SEHNR and FQNEAQ (reference sequence). CDR3 in amino acids: CASTTLAGTAPGKQYF. CDR3 DNA: TGTGCCAGCACCACCTTGGCGGGGACAGCCCCTGGGAAGCAGTACTTC.

This clonotype was counted a few times. CDR3 in DNA: TGCGCCAGCAGCTTTCAACCGGGACCCTATGGAGCTAACTATGGCTACACCTTC. Translated: CASSFQPGPYGANYGYTF. The rearrangement links TRBV5-1 to TRBJ1-2; D possibly corresponds to TRBD1 (5 bases). The CDR3 has 18 residues. With 2 bases removed from V and 0 bases from J, the gap between germline ends came to 20 bases. CDR1 and CDR2 from the germline V gene are SGHRS and YFSETQ.

Many counts were recorded for this clonotype. V is TRBV4-3 and J is TRBJ2-1; 8 nucleotides match TRBD2. This CDR3 is built from 17 residues. Unmatched junction bases numbered 8, after V lost 4 bases and J lost 0 bases. CDR1 is LGHNA, CDR2 YSLEER, per germline. The chain's CDR3 is CASSLGTGGFSYNEQFF. The CDR3 DNA is TGCGCCAGCAGCCTAGGGACGGGGGGGTTCTCCTACAATGAGCAGTTCTTC.

The V call is TRBV29-1, the J call TRBJ2-7, with a weak D call TRBD1 (6 bases). This CDR3 spans 13 amino acids. Germline CDR1 reads SQVTM; CDR2 reads ANQGSEA. V shed 6 bases and J shed 0 bases, with 12 bases lying between them. The CDR3 DNA follows: TGCAGCGTACTAGACAGGACCTCCTACGAGCAGTACTTC. Amino acid sequence: CSVLDRTSYEQYF.

The chain uses TRBV20-1 and TRBJ1-2; D remains ambiguous. The CDR3 has 12 residues. V gave up 7 bases and J gave up 3 bases, with 12 bases separating them. In germline, CDR1 is DFQATT, CDR2 SNEGSKA (reference sequence). The CDR3 is CSVRQRDYGYTF. The CDR3 coding sequence is TGCAGTGTTAGGCAGCGTGACTATGGCTACACCTTC.

The V call is TRBV7-3, the J call TRBJ2-2, with D unclear. Germline V gene lookup returns CDR1 SGHTA and CDR2 FQGTGA. The CDR3 is 13 residues long. V gave up 6 bases and J gave up 6 bases, with 11 bases separating them. The CDR3 nucleotides read TGTGCCAGCAGGGGATTAGTCTCCGGGGAGCTGTTTTTT. Translating it yields CASRGLVSGELFF.

CDR3 amino acids: CASSLWDRGQVYEQYF. The CDR3 DNA follows: TGTGCCAGCAGCTTGTGGGACAGGGGGCAGGTCTACGAGCAGTACTTC. The V and J genes are TRBV5-5 and TRBJ2-4; 12 positions match TRBD1. With the DNA end fitting TRBJ2-7 better, the J assignment may be wrong. The CDR3 is made up of 16 amino acids. The V gene's germline CDR1 is SGHKS and CDR2 YYEKEE (reference sequence).

The DNA for the CDR3 is TGTGCCAGCAGGCCCCCCGGGGCTACTAACTATGGCTACACCTTC. Translation gives CASRPPGATNYGYTF. V and J are TRBV7-2 and TRBJ1-2, with D tentatively TRBD1 (5 bases). Germline-derived CDR1 and CDR2 are SGHTA and FQGNSA. The CDR3 totals 15 residues. Trimming took 6 bases from V and 0 from J, leaving 14 bases between them. Using reference TRBV7-2 and TRBJ1-2 for the parts outside the CDR3, the full variable domain is GAGVSQSPSNKVTEKGKDVELRCDPISGHTALYWYRQSLGQGLEFLIYFQGNSAPDKSGLPSDRFSAERTGGSVSTLTIQRTQQEDSAVYLCASRPPGATNYGYTFGSGTRLTVV.

This clonotype was counted once. The chain carries TRBV7-2 and TRBJ2-3; maybe TRBD2 (7 bases). Between the trimmed V and J ends, which lost 1 base and 7 bases, there was a span of 15 bases. There are 15 residues in the CDR3. The germline CDR1 and CDR2 sequences are SGHTA and FQGNSA. CDR3 region: CASSLGGGRSNTQYF. CDR3 DNA: TGTGCCAGCAGCTTAGGGGGGGGGCGCTCGAATACGCAGTATTTT.

The V call is TRBV12-3 or TRBV12-4, the J call TRBJ1-2; TRBD1 agrees at 8 bases. J was trimmed by 3 bases and V by 7 bases; bases with no gene match: 10. CDR3 size: 15 residues. The CDR3 nucleotides read TGTGCCAGCACGCCCGGGACAGGCTCCGACTATGGCTACACCTTC. Translated: CASTPGTGSDYGYTF.

A few counts support this clonotype. This rearrangement joins TRBV15 to TRBJ2-1, with TRBD1 matching 9 bases. Trimming removed 5 bases from V and 9 bases from J; junction bases left unmatched: 11. The CDR3 runs to 15 residues. Germline V CDR1 and CDR2: LNHNV, YYDKDF (reference sequence). CDR3 sequence (DNA): TGTGCCACCAGCTCAACTGGACAGGGGCGAGGTGAGCAGTTCTTC. Amino acids: CATSSTGQGRGEQFF.

This clonotype appeared a single time. The chain combines TRBV9 with TRBJ1-3; D is unresolved. Germline CDR1 SGDLS, CDR2 YYNGEE. V was shortened by 4 bases and J by 4 bases, with 18 bases between the two germline ends. The CDR3 is 16 amino acids. DNA of the CDR3: TGTGCCAGCAGCAGAGCCTCCCTCGCGGCGGGAAACACCATATATTTT. Protein: CASSRASLAAGNTIYF.

This clonotype was seen a few times. The chain employs TRBV7-9 and TRBJ1-2; 7 bases fit TRBD1. Germline-derived CDR1 and CDR2 are SEHNR and FQNEAQ (reference sequence). V lost 5 bases and J lost 6; bases outside the gene matches: 9. CDR3 length: 14 amino acids. The CDR3 DNA reads TGTGCCAGCAGCCCGTATTCGACAGGGCATGGCTACACCTTC. This translates into CASSPYSTGHGYTF.

This chain joins TRBV20-1 and TRBJ1-2; D is possibly TRBD1 (6 bases). The V gene's germline CDR1 is DFQATT and CDR2 SNEGSKA (reference sequence). The CDR3 has 15 amino acids. V lost 6 bases and J lost 2, with 19 bases in between. CDR3: CSARLKQGINYGYTF. Written as DNA, the CDR3 is TGCAGTGCACGGCTTAAACAGGGTATCAACTATGGCTACACCTTC.

The chain recombines TRBV7-8 with TRBJ2-5, with 9 bases aligning to TRBD2. CDR1 SGHVS and CDR2 FQNEAQ come from the germline V gene. The CDR3 covers 19 residues. The V gene end was trimmed by 0 bases and the J gene end by 0 bases; junction bases not matched to a gene: 11. The DNA for the CDR3 is TGTGCCAGCAGCTTAGCGATGGTAGCGGGGGACTCGTACCAAGAGACCCAGTACTTC. As protein: CASSLAMVAGDSYQETQYF. The complete variable domain, with remaining parts taken from reference TRBV7-8 and TRBJ2-5, reads GAGVSQSPRYKVAKRGQDVALRCDPISGHVSLFWYQQALGQGPEFLTYFQNEAQLDKSGLPSDRFFAERPEGSVSTLKIQRTQQEDSAVYLCASSLAMVAGDSYQETQYFGPGTRLLVL.

The J gene is TRBJ1-4, the V gene TRBV29-1, with D perhaps TRBD1 (6 bases). Germline V gives CDR1 SQVTM, CDR2 ANQGSEA. The germline V and J ends were trimmed by 7 bases and 7 bases, with 19 bases remaining between them. The CDR3 contains 14 residues. The CDR3 here is CSAGGQGRSEKLFF. Written as DNA, the CDR3 is TGCAGCGCCGGGGGGCAGGGGAGGAGTGAAAAACTGTTTTTT.